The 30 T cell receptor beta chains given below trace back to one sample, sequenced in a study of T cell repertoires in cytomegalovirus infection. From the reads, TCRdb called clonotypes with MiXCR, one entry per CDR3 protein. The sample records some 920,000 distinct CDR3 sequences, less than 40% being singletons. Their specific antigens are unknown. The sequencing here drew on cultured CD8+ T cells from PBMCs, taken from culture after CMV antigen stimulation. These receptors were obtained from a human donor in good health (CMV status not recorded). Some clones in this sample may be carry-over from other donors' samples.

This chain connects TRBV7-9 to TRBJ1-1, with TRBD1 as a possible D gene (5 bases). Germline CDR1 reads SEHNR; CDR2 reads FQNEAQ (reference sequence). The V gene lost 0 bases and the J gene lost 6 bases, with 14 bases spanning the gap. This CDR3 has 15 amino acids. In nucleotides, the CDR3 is TGTGCCAGCAGCTTAGCGGATGGGGGAAAGGCTGAAGCTTTCTTT. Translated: CASSLADGGKAEAFF.

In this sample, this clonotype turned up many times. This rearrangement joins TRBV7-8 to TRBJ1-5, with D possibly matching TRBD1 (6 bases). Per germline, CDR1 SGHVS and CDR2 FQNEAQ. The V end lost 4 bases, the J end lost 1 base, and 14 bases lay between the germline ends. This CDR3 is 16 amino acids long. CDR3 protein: CASSSSSGGSNQPQHF. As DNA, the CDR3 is TGTGCCAGCAGCTCCTCGTCGGGGGGCAGCAATCAGCCCCAGCATTTT.

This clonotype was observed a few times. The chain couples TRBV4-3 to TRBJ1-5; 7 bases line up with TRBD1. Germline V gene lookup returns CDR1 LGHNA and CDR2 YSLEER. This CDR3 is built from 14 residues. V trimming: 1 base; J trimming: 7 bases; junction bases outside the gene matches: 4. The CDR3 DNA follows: TGCGCCAGCAGCCAAGCCGAGGGGGCACAGCCCCAGCATTTT. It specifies CASSQAEGAQPQHF.

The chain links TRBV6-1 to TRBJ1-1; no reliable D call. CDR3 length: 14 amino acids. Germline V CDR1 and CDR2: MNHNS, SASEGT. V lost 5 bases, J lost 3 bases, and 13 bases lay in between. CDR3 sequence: CASSLGWVDTEAFF. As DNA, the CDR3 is TGTGCCAGCAGTTTGGGGTGGGTCGACACTGAAGCTTTCTTT.

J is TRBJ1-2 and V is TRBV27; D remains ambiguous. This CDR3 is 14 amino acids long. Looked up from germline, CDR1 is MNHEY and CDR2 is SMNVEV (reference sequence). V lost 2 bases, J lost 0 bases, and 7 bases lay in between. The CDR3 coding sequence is TGTGCCAGCAGTTTAAACTGGGCTAACTATGGCTACACCTTC. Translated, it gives CASSLNWANYGYTF.

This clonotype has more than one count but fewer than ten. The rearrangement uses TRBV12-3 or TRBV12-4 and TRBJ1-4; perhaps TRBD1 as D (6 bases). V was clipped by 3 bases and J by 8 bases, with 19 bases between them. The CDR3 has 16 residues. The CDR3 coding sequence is TGTGCCAGCAGTTTTGCGGCCGGGACACTGGAGGAAAAACTGTTTTTT. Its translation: CASSFAAGTLEEKLFF.

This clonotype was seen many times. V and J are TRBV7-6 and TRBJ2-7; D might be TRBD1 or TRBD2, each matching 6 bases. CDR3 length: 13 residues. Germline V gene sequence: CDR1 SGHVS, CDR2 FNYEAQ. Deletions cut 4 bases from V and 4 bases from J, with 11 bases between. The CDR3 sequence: CASSSEGGYEQYV. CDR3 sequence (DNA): TGTGCCAGCAGCTCCGAAGGGGGGTACGAGCAGTACGTC.

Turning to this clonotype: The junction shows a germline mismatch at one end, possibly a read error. The CDR3 loop is CVSSLGLGSNQPQHF. The CDR3 DNA reads as TGTGTCAGCAGCTTAGGACTGGGGAGCAATCAGCCCCAGCATTTT. This chain joins TRBV7-6 and TRBJ1-5; the D is unclear. The CDR3 loop spans 15 amino acids. CDR1 and CDR2 (germline): SGHVS, FNYEAQ.

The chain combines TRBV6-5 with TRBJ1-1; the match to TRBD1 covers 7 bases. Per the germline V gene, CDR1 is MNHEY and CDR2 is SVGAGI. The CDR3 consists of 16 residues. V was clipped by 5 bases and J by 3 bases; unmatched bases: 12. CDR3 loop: CASSHQRGDRYTEAFF. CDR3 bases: TGTGCCAGCAGTCATCAGAGGGGGGACAGATACACTGAAGCTTTCTTT.

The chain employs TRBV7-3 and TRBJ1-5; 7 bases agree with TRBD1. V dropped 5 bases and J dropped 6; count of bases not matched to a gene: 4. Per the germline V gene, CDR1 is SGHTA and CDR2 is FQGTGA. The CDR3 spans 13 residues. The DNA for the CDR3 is TGTGCCAGCAGCCAGGGGGTGGGTCAGCCCCAGCATTTT. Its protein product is CASSQGVGQPQHF.

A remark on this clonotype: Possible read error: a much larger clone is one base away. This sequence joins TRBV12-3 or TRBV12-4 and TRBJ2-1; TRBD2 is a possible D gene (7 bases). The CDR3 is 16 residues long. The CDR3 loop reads CASSPRGGGPYNERFF. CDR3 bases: TGTGCCAGCAGTCCCAGAGGCGGGGGCCCCTACAATGAGCGGTTCTTC.

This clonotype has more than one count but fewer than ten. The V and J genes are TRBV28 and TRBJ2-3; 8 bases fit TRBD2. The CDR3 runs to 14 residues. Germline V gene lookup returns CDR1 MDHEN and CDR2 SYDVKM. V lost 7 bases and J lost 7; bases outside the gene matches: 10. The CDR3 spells CASTPTGGPHTQYF. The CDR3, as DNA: TGTGCCAGCACCCCAACGGGGGGGCCACATACGCAGTATTTT.

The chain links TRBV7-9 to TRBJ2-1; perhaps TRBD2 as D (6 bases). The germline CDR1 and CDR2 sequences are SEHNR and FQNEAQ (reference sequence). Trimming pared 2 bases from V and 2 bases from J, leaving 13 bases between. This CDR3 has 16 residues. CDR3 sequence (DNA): TGTGCCAGCAGCTTAAAGGGGCGGGGAGCCTACAATGAGCAGTTCTTC. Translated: CASSLKGRGAYNEQFF. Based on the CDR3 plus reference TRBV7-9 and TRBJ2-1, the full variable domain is DTGVSQNPRHKITKRGQNVTFRCDPISEHNRLYWYRQTLGQGPEFLTYFQNEAQLEKSRLLSDRFSAERPKGSFSTLEIQRTEQGDSAMYLCASSLKGRGAYNEQFFGPGTRLTVL.

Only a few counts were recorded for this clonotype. CDR3: CASSLGQGAPEKLFF. CDR3 DNA sequence: TGTGCCAGCAGCTTGGGACAGGGGGCGCCGGAAAAACTGTTTTTT. The chain has TRBV7-6 and TRBJ1-4; 12 bases fit TRBD1. Germline V lookup: CDR1 SGHVS, CDR2 FNYEAQ. This CDR3 spans 15 amino acids. The V gene end was trimmed by 3 bases and the J gene end by 8 bases; junction bases not matched to a gene: 4.

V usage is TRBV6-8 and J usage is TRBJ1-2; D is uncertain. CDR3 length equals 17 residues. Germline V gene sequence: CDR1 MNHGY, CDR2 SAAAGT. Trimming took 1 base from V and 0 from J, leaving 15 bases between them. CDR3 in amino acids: CASSYWAGDGANYGYTF. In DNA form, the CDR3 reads TGTGCCAGCAGTTACTGGGCAGGTGATGGTGCTAACTATGGCTACACCTTC.

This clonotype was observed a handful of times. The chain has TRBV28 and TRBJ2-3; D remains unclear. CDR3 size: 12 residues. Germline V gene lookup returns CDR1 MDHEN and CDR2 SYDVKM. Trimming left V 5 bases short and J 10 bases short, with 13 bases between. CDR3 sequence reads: CASSPRRVPQYF. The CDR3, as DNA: TGTGCCAGCAGTCCCCGAAGGGTGCCGCAGTATTTT.

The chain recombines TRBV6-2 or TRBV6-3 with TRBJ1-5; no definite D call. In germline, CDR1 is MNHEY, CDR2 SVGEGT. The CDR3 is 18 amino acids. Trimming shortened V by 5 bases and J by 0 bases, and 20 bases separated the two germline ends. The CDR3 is CASSKPPIGSYSNQPQHF. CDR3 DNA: TGTGCCAGCAGTAAACCACCAATCGGAAGTTATAGCAATCAGCCCCAGCATTTT.

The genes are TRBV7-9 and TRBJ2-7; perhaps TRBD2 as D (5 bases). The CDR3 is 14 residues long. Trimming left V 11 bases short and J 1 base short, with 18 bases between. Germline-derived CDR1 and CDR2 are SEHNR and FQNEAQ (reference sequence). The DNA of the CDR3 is TGTGCCGGTGCTTCGCTTGGCGGGTCCTACGAGCAGTACGTC. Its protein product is CAGASLGGSYEQYV.

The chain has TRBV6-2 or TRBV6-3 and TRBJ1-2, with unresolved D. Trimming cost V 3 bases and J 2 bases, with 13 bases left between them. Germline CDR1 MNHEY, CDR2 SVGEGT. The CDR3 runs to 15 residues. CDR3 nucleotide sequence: TGTGCCAGCAGTTATGACCGAAAGGCCAACTATGGCTACACCTTC. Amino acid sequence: CASSYDRKANYGYTF.

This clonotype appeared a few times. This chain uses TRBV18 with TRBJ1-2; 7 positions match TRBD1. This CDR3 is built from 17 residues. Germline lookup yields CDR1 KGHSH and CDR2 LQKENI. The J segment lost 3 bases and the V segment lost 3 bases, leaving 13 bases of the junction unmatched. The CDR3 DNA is TGTGCCAGCTCACCCCTTCGATGGTTGACAGGGTACTATGGCTACACCTTC. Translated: CASSPLRWLTGYYGYTF.

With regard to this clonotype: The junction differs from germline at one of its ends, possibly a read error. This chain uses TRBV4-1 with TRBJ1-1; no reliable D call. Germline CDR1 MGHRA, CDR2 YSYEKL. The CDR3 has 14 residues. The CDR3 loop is CANSPGRIGTEAFF. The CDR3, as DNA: TGCGCCAACAGCCCAGGAAGGATTGGCACTGAAGCTTTCTTT.

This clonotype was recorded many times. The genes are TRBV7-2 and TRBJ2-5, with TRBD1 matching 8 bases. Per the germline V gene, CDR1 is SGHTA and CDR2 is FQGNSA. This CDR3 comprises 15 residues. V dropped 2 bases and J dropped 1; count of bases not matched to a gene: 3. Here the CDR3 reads CASSLFDRGQETQYF. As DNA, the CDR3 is TGTGCCAGCAGCTTATTCGACAGGGGCCAAGAGACCCAGTACTTC. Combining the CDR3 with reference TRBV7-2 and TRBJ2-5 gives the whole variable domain GAGVSQSPSNKVTEKGKDVELRCDPISGHTALYWYRQSLGQGLEFLIYFQGNSAPDKSGLPSDRFSAERTGGSVSTLTIQRTQQEDSAVYLCASSLFDRGQETQYFGPGTRLLVL.

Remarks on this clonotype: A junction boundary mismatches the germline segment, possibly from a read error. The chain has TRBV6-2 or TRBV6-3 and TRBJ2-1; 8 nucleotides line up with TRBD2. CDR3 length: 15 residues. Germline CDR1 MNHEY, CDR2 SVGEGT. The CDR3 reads CATSMLGGAKNEQFF. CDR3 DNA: TGTGCCACCAGTATGCTCGGGGGGGCGAAGAATGAGCAGTTCTTC.

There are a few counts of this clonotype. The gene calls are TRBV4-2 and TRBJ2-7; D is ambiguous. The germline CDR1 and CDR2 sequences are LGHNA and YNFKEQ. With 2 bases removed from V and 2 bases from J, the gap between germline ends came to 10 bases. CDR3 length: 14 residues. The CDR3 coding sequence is TGTGCCAGCAGCCAAAGAGGAAGCCCCTACGAGCAGTACGTC. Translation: CASSQRGSPYEQYV.

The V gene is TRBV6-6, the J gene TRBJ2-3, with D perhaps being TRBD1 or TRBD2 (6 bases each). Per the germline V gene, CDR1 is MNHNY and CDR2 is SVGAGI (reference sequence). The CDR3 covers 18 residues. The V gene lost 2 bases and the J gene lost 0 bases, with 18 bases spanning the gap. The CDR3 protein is CASSYPEYPGASTDTQYF. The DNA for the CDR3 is TGTGCCAGCAGTTACCCTGAGTATCCGGGGGCTAGCACAGATACGCAGTATTTT.

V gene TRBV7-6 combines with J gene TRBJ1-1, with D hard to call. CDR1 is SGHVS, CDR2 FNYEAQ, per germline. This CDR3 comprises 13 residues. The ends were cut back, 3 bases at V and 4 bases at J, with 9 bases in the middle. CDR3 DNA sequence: TGTGCCAGCAGCTTCCAGAAGGGCACTGAAGCTTTCTTT. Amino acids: CASSFQKGTEAFF.

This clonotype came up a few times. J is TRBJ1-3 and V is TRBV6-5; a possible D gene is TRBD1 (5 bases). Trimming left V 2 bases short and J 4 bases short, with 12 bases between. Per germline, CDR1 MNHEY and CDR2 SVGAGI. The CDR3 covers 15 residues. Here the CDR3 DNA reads TGTGCCAGCAGTTACGATCCGGGGGAAGGAAACACCATATATTTT. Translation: CASSYDPGEGNTIYF.

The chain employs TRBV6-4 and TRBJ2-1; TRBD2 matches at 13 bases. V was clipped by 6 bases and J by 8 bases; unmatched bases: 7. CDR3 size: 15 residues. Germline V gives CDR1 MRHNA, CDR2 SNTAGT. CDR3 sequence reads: CASSDTSGGVDEQFF. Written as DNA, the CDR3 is TGTGCCAGCAGCGACACTAGCGGGGGGGTCGATGAGCAGTTCTTC.

The CDR3 DNA sequence: TGTGCCAGTAGTGCTACGGACTATTCCTACGAGCAGTACTTC. As protein: CASSATDYSYEQYF. The chain couples TRBV19 to TRBJ2-7, with D possibly matching TRBD2 (6 bases). V shed 5 bases and J shed 1 base, with 12 bases lying between them. From germline, CDR1 is LNHDA and CDR2 SQIVND (reference sequence). This CDR3 is 14 amino acids long.

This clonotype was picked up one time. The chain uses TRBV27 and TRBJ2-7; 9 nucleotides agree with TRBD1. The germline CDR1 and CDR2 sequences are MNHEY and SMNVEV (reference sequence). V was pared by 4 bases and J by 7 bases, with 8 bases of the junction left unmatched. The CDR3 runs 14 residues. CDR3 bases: TGTGCCAGCAGTTCCCGGGACAGGGTGTTTGAGCAGTACTTC. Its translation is CASSSRDRVFEQYF.